These 21 T cell receptor beta chains were sequenced from one sample in a study of radiotherapy plus CTLA-4 blockade in lung cancer (dated by TCRdb to the late 2010s). The library came from the immunoSEQ multiplex PCR assay. The clones in this table, taken by TCRdb from immuneACCESS, are in-frame only. Not every clone is retained; where verified, under half of the shortfall comes from an unresolved V gene, and the cause of the rest is unknown. The sample table records around 110,000 clones; about 87% of these occur just once. The ten largest account for more than 6.5% of the sample. Sequenced material: peripheral blood, taken from a patient treated with radiotherapy plus ipilimumab. Receptors were obtained from a human donor with non-small cell lung cancer that progressed on radiotherapy plus ipilimumab.

The sample holds a few counts of this clone. The rearrangement uses TRBV30 and TRBJ1-4; perhaps TRBD1 as D (6 bases). The V end was cut by 2 bases, the J end by 5 bases, with 24 bases between. The CDR3 totals 18 residues. CDR1 and CDR2 from the germline V gene are GTSNPN and SVGIG (reference sequence). The CDR3 sequence: CAWSNRIFLQGRNEKLFF. The CDR3 DNA is TGTGCCTGGAGTAATAGAATTTTCCTACAGGGTCGCAATGAAAAACTGTTTTTT.

This rearrangement joins TRBV18 to TRBJ1-4; no reliable D call. V dropped 3 bases and J dropped 0 bases, with 14 bases sitting between them. CDR3 size: 17 residues. The germline CDR1 and CDR2 sequences are KGHSH and LQKENI. In DNA form, the CDR3 reads TGTGCCAGCTCACCGGGAACCACGGGAGCAACTAATGAAAAACTGTTTTTT. Encoded protein: CASSPGTTGATNEKLFF.

The V and J genes are TRBV9 and TRBJ2-1; TRBD2 matches 10 bases. V shed 3 bases and J 9 bases; nucleotides not matched to a gene: 15. This CDR3 comprises 17 residues. The germline CDR1 and CDR2 sequences are SGDLS and YYNGEE. The CDR3 is CASSATFGTSVRVEQFF. Written as DNA, the CDR3 is TGTGCCAGCAGCGCAACTTTCGGGACTAGCGTCCGGGTTGAGCAGTTCTTC.

The chain has TRBV18 and TRBJ2-3; D not certain. This CDR3 has 15 amino acids. V dropped 1 base and J dropped 1 base, with 9 bases sitting between them. The germline CDR1 and CDR2 sequences are KGHSH and LQKENI. The DNA for the CDR3 is TGTGCCAGCTCACCACTACCCGAAGGCACAGATACGCAGTATTTT. This encodes CASSPLPEGTDTQYF.

The DNA for the CDR3 is TGTGCCTGGAGCCGACCTTGGGGGAATCAGCCCCAGCATTTT. It yields the protein CAWSRPWGNQPQHF. The chain recombines TRBV30 with TRBJ1-5; D is possibly TRBD1 (5 bases). The germline V gene encodes CDR1 GTSNPN and CDR2 SVGIG (reference sequence). Trimming stripped 3 bases from V and 4 bases from J, with 13 bases between. The CDR3 consists of 14 residues.

The chain recombines TRBV7-9 with TRBJ2-2; TRBD2 matches at 11 bases. The CDR3 is 16 amino acids. Germline trimming cut 3 bases from V and 1 base from J; bases unmatched to any gene: 1. Looked up from germline, CDR1 is SEHNR and CDR2 is FQNEAQ (reference sequence). CDR3 bases: TGTGCCAGCAGCTTGGGACTAGCGGAGAACACCGGGGAGCTGTTTTTT. Residues: CASSLGLAENTGELFF.

The chain carries TRBV5-1 and TRBJ2-7; D possibly corresponds to TRBD1 (8 bases). The CDR3 covers 15 residues. Germline CDR1 is SGHRS and CDR2 is YFSETQ. Trimming stripped 4 bases from V and 1 base from J, with 15 bases between. The DNA for the CDR3 is TGCGCCAGCAGCCGCGACAGGGGAGGGTCCTACGAGCAGTACTTC. Its protein is CASSRDRGGSYEQYF.

On this clone: Other DNA variants within this sample encode the same CDR3. This rearrangement joins TRBV27 to TRBJ1-4; D is perhaps TRBD1 (5 bases). CDR3 size: 14 residues. CDR1 MNHEY and CDR2 SMNVEV come from the germline V gene (reference sequence). V gave up 4 bases and J gave up 3 bases, with 9 bases separating them. The CDR3 is CASSSGLANEKLFF. The CDR3, as DNA: TGTGCCAGCAGTTCAGGGTTAGCTAATGAAAAACTGTTTTTT. The whole variable domain, remainder taken from reference TRBV27 and TRBJ1-4, is EAQVTQNPRYLITVTGKKLTVTCSQNMNHEYMSWYRQDPGLGLRQIYYSMNVEVTDKGDVPEGYKVSRKEKRNFPLILESPSPNQTSLYFCASSSGLANEKLFFGSGTQLSVL.

The chain's CDR3 is CATSRSGDNYGYTF. The CDR3, as DNA: TGTGCCACCAGCCGAAGCGGGGATAACTATGGCTACACCTTC. The rearrangement links TRBV15 to TRBJ1-2; D is unclear. Trimming stripped 5 bases from V and 1 base from J, with 11 bases between. The CDR3 length is 14 residues. CDR1 is LNHNV and CDR2 is YYDKDF in the germline V gene (reference sequence). Complete variable domain (other parts from reference TRBV15 and TRBJ1-2): DAMVIQNPRYQVTQFGKPVTLSCSQTLNHNVMYWYQQKSSQAPKLLFHYYDKDFNNEADTPDNFQSRRPNTSFCFLDIRSPGLGDTAMYLCATSRSGDNYGYTFGSGTRLTVV.

This chain's CDR3 is CASSLGPAGGPGELFF. The CDR3, as DNA: TGCGCCAGCAGCTTGGGCCCAGCGGGAGGGCCTGGGGAGCTGTTTTTT. V gene TRBV5-1 combines with J gene TRBJ2-2, with 10 positions matching TRBD2. Germline V gene data show CDR1 as SGHRS and CDR2 as YFSETQ. The length of the CDR3 is 16 residues. The ends lost 0 bases at V and 8 bases at J; junction bases unmatched: 7.

This clone was seen a single time. V is TRBV6-8 and J is TRBJ2-7, with D possibly matching TRBD2 (5 bases). Trimming removed 5 bases at V and 10 bases at J, with 12 bases between. The CDR3 is 11 residues long. Germline CDR1 reads MNHGY; CDR2 reads SAAAGT. The DNA for the CDR3 is TGTGCCAGCAGTAACCGGGAAACCCAGTACTTC. Protein product: CASSNRETQYF.

The gene calls are TRBV9 and TRBJ2-7; the D gene is possibly TRBD2 (5 bases). The CDR3 consists of 15 residues. Trimming stripped 0 bases from V and 3 bases from J, with 13 bases between. CDR1 SGDLS and CDR2 YYNGEE come from the germline V gene. CDR3 region: CASSVEWGVGYEQYF. The DNA of the CDR3 is TGTGCCAGCAGCGTAGAGTGGGGAGTCGGCTACGAGCAGTACTTC.

The chain uses TRBV25-1 and TRBJ2-1; weak D call: TRBD1 (6 bases). V dropped 4 bases and J dropped 0 bases, with 16 bases sitting between them. Germline CDR1 and CDR2: MGHDK and SYGVNS. The CDR3 length is 17 residues. The CDR3 nucleotides are TGTGCCAGCAGTGTCAGAAAGGGGGAGAGCTCCTACAATGAGCAGTTCTTC. Translation: CASSVRKGESSYNEQFF.

J is TRBJ1-3 and V is TRBV6-1; 7 nucleotides align to TRBD1. With V trimmed by 4 bases and J by 7 bases, 10 bases remained unmatched. The CDR3 is 15 amino acids. Looked up from germline, CDR1 is MNHNS and CDR2 is SASEGT. This chain's CDR3 is CASSGGGAGLNTIYF. In DNA, the CDR3 is TGTGCCAGCAGTGGAGGGGGCGCAGGTCTGAACACCATATATTTT.

The rearrangement joins TRBV4-1 to TRBJ2-2; weak D call: TRBD2 (5 bases). With 4 bases removed from V and 6 bases from J, the gap between germline ends came to 15 bases. This CDR3 region has 15 residues. The germline gives CDR1 MGHRA, CDR2 YSYEKL. CDR3 residues: CASSRRGANSGELFF. CDR3 coding DNA: TGCGCCAGCAGCCGCCGGGGAGCGAATTCCGGGGAGCTGTTTTTT.

The chain is built from TRBV11-2 and TRBJ1-2, with 7 bases that match TRBD1. CDR3 size: 15 residues. V gave up 5 bases and J gave up 8 bases; unmatched junction bases: 14. The V gene's germline CDR1 is SGHAT and CDR2 FQNNGV. DNA of the CDR3: TGTGCCAGCAGCACCCTGACAGGGCCGGCGGGAGGCTACACCTTC. Protein sequence: CASSTLTGPAGGYTF.

The chain uses TRBV18 and TRBJ2-5, with TRBD1 matching over 7 bases. The CDR3 spans 15 residues. The V gene's germline CDR1 is KGHSH and CDR2 LQKENI. The J segment lost 3 bases and the V segment lost 0 bases, leaving 4 bases of the junction unmatched. The CDR3 loop reads CASSPPGTVEETQYF. CDR3 nucleotide sequence: TGTGCCAGCTCACCACCCGGGACAGTGGAAGAGACCCAGTACTTC.

The J gene is TRBJ1-5, the V gene TRBV11-3, with D uncertain. This CDR3 is built from 13 residues. The V end lost 5 bases, the J end lost 1 base, and 6 bases lay between the germline ends. Germline CDR1 SGHNT, CDR2 YENEEA. Here the CDR3 reads CASSPSSNQPQHF. Here the CDR3 DNA reads TGTGCCAGCAGCCCGTCAAGCAATCAGCCCCAGCATTTT.

This sequence joins TRBV6-6 and TRBJ1-2; D perhaps matches TRBD1 (5 bases). Germline-derived CDR1 and CDR2 are MNHNY and SVGAGI (reference sequence). The ends were cut back, 6 bases at V and 12 bases at J, with 26 bases in the middle. The CDR3 is made up of 15 amino acids. The CDR3 reads CASSQLNRLLEEHTF. The CDR3 DNA follows: TGTGCCAGCAGCCAACTCAACAGGCTTCTAGAAGAACACACCTTC.

This chain connects TRBV15 to TRBJ2-3; D is unresolved. The V and J ends lost 0 bases and 6 bases respectively, with 7 bases between them. Germline V gene sequence: CDR1 LNHNV, CDR2 YYDKDF (reference sequence). The CDR3 contains 13 residues. The chain's CDR3 is CATSREGPDTQYF. The CDR3 DNA is TGTGCCACCAGCAGAGAGGGCCCGGATACGCAGTATTTT. The full variable domain, with the rest looked up from reference TRBV15 and TRBJ2-3, is DAMVIQNPRYQVTQFGKPVTLSCSQTLNHNVMYWYQQKSSQAPKLLFHYYDKDFNNEADTPDNFQSRRPNTSFCFLDIRSPGLGDTAMYLCATSREGPDTQYFGPGTRLTVL.

The J gene is TRBJ1-5, the V gene TRBV6-1; no firm D call. The V gene's germline CDR1 is MNHNS and CDR2 SASEGT. This CDR3 region has 13 residues. Trimming pared 1 base from V and 7 bases from J, leaving 8 bases between. The CDR3 coding sequence is TGTGCCAGCAGTGAAGGGCAGATCCAGCCCCAGCATTTT. This translates into CASSEGQIQPQHF.